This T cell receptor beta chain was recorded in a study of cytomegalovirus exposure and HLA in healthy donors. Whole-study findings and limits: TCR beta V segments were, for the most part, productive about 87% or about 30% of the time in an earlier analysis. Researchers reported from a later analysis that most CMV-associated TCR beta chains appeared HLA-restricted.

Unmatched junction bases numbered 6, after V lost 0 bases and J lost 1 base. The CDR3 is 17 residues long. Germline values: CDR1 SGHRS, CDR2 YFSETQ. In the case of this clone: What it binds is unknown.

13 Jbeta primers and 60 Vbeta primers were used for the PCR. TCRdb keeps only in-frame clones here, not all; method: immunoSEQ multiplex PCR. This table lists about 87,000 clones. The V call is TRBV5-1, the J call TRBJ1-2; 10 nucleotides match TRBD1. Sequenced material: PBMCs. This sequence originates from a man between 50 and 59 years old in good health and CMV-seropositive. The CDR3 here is CASSLAATGGGNYGYTF. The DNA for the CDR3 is TGCGCCAGCAGCTTGGCCGCGACAGGGGGCGGTAACTATGGCTACACCTTC.